Below, 25 T cell receptor beta chains from the same sample are listed, as sequenced in a study of shared clonotypes between healthy human individuals (dated by TCRdb to about 2020). Library generation was performed with the immunoSEQ multiplex PCR assay. TCRdb re-hosts the immuneACCESS table, in-frame sequences only. Its copies lack some clones; in the studies checked, an unresolved V gene accounts for under half of them, and the cause for the rest is not known. The sample table records around 1.9 million clones; just over 90% of these occur just once. Of the sample, 1.5% to 2% falls within the top ten clones. For the CD8 naive samples, CD45RO-negative cells were positively selected for CCR7, yielding a CD45RA+CCR7+ population from which TemRA cells were excluded. Sample: naive CD8+ T cells from PBMCs. Read against the paper, the sample's cell subset or site label means: CD45RA+CCR7+. Source of these receptors: a man aged 18 to 30 in good health. Some clones in this sample may be carry-over from other donors' samples.

The V and J genes are TRBV27 and TRBJ2-7; 7 nucleotides line up with TRBD1. J gave up 3 bases and V 5 bases, and 13 bases lay outside the gene matches. The CDR3 spans 16 residues. Germline lookup yields CDR1 MNHEY and CDR2 SMNVEV (reference sequence). CDR3 loop: CASSPSTGNEHYEQYF. DNA of the CDR3: TGTGCCAGCAGTCCCTCGACAGGGAACGAACACTACGAGCAGTACTTC.

The CDR3 bases are TGCGCCAGCTGGGACGGCGCCTACGAGCAGTACTTC. It is translated as CASWDGAYEQYF. The chain has TRBV5-1 and TRBJ2-7; possibly TRBD1 or TRBD2 for D (5 bases each). Trimming stripped 7 bases from V and 2 bases from J, with 10 bases between. Looked up from germline, CDR1 is SGHRS and CDR2 is YFSETQ. CDR3 length: 12 amino acids. The full variable domain, rest sourced from reference TRBV5-1 and TRBJ2-7, is KAGVTQTPRYLIKTRGQQVTLSCSPISGHRSVSWYQQTPGQGLQFLFEYFSETQRNKGNFPGRFSGRQFSNSRSEMNVSTLELGDSALYLCASWDGAYEQYFGPGTRLTVT.

The rearrangement uses TRBV12-5 and TRBJ2-1; the D gene could be TRBD1 or TRBD2 (6 bases each). Trimming removed 5 bases from V and 4 bases from J, with 15 bases in between. The length of the CDR3 is 15 residues. CDR1 is LGHNT and CDR2 is FRNRAP in the germline V gene. As DNA, the CDR3 is TGTGCTAGTGGTCAGGGGACTTCGGCGTACAATGAGCAGTTCTTC. Translating it yields CASGQGTSAYNEQFF.

V gene TRBV7-9 combines with J gene TRBJ2-5; no reliable D call. Trimming stripped 3 bases from V and 5 bases from J, with 10 bases between. Germline-derived CDR1 and CDR2 are SEHNR and FQNEAQ (reference sequence). CDR3 size: 13 residues. The chain's CDR3 is CASSFPLGETQYF. The CDR3, as DNA: TGTGCCAGCAGCTTCCCACTCGGGGAGACCCAGTACTTC. The full variable domain, its missing parts supplied by reference TRBV7-9 and TRBJ2-5, is DTGVSQNPRHKITKRGQNVTFRCDPISEHNRLYWYRQTLGQGPEFLTYFQNEAQLEKSRLLSDRFSAERPKGSFSTLEIQRTEQGDSAMYLCASSFPLGETQYFGPGTRLLVL.

The chain links TRBV27 to TRBJ2-7, with unresolved D. Between the trimmed V and J ends, which lost 9 bases and 2 bases, there was a span of 11 bases. This CDR3 has 12 residues. Per germline, CDR1 MNHEY and CDR2 SMNVEV (reference sequence). The CDR3 DNA follows: TGTGCCAGTTGGCATTTTACCTACGAGCAGTACTTC. The encoded protein is CASWHFTYEQYF.

V gene TRBV18 combines with J gene TRBJ1-1, with D maybe TRBD1 (6 bases). Germline V gene data show CDR1 as KGHSH and CDR2 as LQKENI. This CDR3 has 16 amino acids. Trimming removed 3 bases from V and 1 base from J, with 15 bases in between. The CDR3 region has the DNA TGTGCCAGCTCACCCCCTTGGACAGTAGGGAACACTGAAGCTTTCTTT. Translation: CASSPPWTVGNTEAFF.

The V gene is TRBV7-9, the J gene TRBJ2-5; 9 nucleotides match TRBD1. This CDR3 region has 14 residues. The V and J ends lost 5 bases and 3 bases, in that order; junction bases with no gene match: 4. Germline-derived CDR1 and CDR2 are SEHNR and FQNEAQ (reference sequence). The DNA for the CDR3 is TGTGCCAGCAGCAACCGGGACAGGGAAGAGACCCAGTACTTC. Encoded protein: CASSNRDREETQYF.

This clone appeared a single time. Other nucleotide sequences from this sample produce the same CDR3. The CDR3 region has the DNA TGTGCCAGCAGCTTGTGGAGAAACTCTGGAAACACCATATATTTT. This sequence encodes CASSLWRNSGNTIYF. This chain links TRBV5-6 with TRBJ1-3; no reliable D call. Trimming pared 1 base from V and 0 bases from J, leaving 8 bases between. The CDR3 length is 15 residues. Per the germline V gene, CDR1 is SGHDT and CDR2 is YYEEEE.

The V gene is TRBV4-2, the J gene TRBJ2-7; 11 bases align to TRBD1. CDR1 is LGHNA and CDR2 is YNFKEQ in the germline V gene. With 2 bases clipped from V and 1 base from J, the junction kept 10 bases outside the gene matches. The length of the CDR3 is 18 residues. The CDR3 region has the DNA TGTGCCAGCAGCCAATTCCGGGACAGGGGGTTAGTGTCCTACGAGCAGTACTTC. This translates into CASSQFRDRGLVSYEQYF.

This clone is a singleton in its sample. This same CDR3 is encoded by further DNA sequences in the sample. The chain recombines TRBV9 with TRBJ2-1; TRBD2 might be the D (5 bases). V was clipped by 0 bases and J by 8 bases, with 12 bases between them. Germline V gene sequence: CDR1 SGDLS, CDR2 YYNGEE. The CDR3 consists of 14 residues. The CDR3 nucleotides read TGTGCCAGCAGCGTAGGCGGGTCTACAGATGAGCAGTTCTTC. This sequence encodes CASSVGGSTDEQFF.

The gene calls are TRBV21-1 and TRBJ2-2. TRBV21-1 is an annotated pseudogene. The CDR3 extends over 15 amino acids. As DNA, the CDR3 is TGTGCCAGCAGCAAACTCCGGACCCGGGCCGGGGAGCTGTTTTTT. Translation gives CASSKLRTRAGELFF.

The rearrangement uses TRBV11-1 and TRBJ2-7; 7 nucleotides line up with TRBD1. Trimming removed 5 bases from V and 3 bases from J; junction bases left unmatched: 7. CDR3 size: 14 residues. Germline V gene lookup returns CDR1 SGHAT and CDR2 FQDESV (reference sequence). The CDR3 spells CASSALQGYYEQYF. The CDR3 nucleotides read TGTGCCAGCAGCGCCTTACAGGGGTACTACGAGCAGTACTTC.

This chain connects TRBV19 to TRBJ1-5; D not resolved. V was cut by 7 bases and J by 5 bases, with 15 bases left in between. The CDR3 spans 14 residues. CDR1 LNHDA and CDR2 SQIVND come from the germline V gene (reference sequence). CDR3 nucleotide sequence: TGTGCCAGTAACCCCGTTGGGTGGTATCAGCCCCAGCATTTT. It codes for CASNPVGWYQPQHF.

The chain links TRBV15 to TRBJ2-7, with D possibly TRBD1 on 6 matching bases. The length of the CDR3 is 15 residues. Trimming shortened V by 1 base and J by 3 bases, and 13 bases separated the two germline ends. Per the germline V gene, CDR1 is LNHNV and CDR2 is YYDKDF (reference sequence). The CDR3 is CATSRARGTNYEQYF. The CDR3 nucleotides are TGTGCCACCAGCAGAGCCAGGGGAACCAACTACGAGCAGTACTTC.

This chain uses TRBV9 with TRBJ2-2, with a possible D match to TRBD1 (5 bases). Trimming pared 4 bases from V and 0 bases from J, leaving 10 bases between. The germline CDR1 and CDR2 sequences are SGDLS and YYNGEE. This CDR3 is 15 amino acids long. In nucleotides, the CDR3 is TGTGCCAGCAGCCTAACAGGATCGAACACCGGGGAGCTGTTTTTT. As protein: CASSLTGSNTGELFF.

The chain has TRBV6-5 and TRBJ1-1; TRBD1 agrees at 9 bases. With 8 bases clipped from V and 10 bases from J, the junction kept 8 bases outside the gene matches. Looked up from germline, CDR1 is MNHEY and CDR2 is SVGAGI. CDR3 size: 12 residues. The DNA of the CDR3 is TGTGCCAGCGGAACAGGGGGCACACGAGCTTTCTTT. It yields the protein CASGTGGTRAFF.

The CDR3 is CAWSWAIHYGYTF. CDR3 sequence (DNA): TGTGCCTGGAGCTGGGCGATCCACTATGGCTACACCTTC. V and J are TRBV30 and TRBJ1-2; D unresolved. CDR3 length equals 13 residues. Trimming pared 3 bases from V and 3 bases from J, leaving 11 bases between. Germline assignment: CDR1 GTSNPN and CDR2 SVGIG (reference sequence). The full variable domain, rest sourced from reference TRBV30 and TRBJ1-2, is SQTIHQWPATLVQPVGSPLSLECTVEGTSNPNLYWYRQAAGRGLQLLFYSVGIGQISSEVPQNLSASRPQDRQFILSSKKLLLSDSGFYLCAWSWAIHYGYTFGSGTRLTVV.

This chain uses TRBV10-1 with TRBJ2-7, with a possible D match to TRBD2 (5 bases). Per the germline V gene, CDR1 is WNHNN and CDR2 is SYGVQD (reference sequence). Trimming stripped 4 bases from V and 7 bases from J, with 14 bases between. This CDR3 contains 13 residues. CDR3 DNA sequence: TGCGCCAGCAGTGTACGGGGTGGTCGGGAGCAGTACTTC. It codes for CASSVRGGREQYF.

V usage is TRBV7-9 and J usage is TRBJ2-5; no clear D. Near its end, the DNA agrees better with TRBJ2-7, so the J call may be wrong. The CDR3 runs 13 residues. The V gene's germline CDR1 is SEHNR and CDR2 FQNEAQ (reference sequence). CDR3 nucleotides: TGTGCCAGCAGCTTAGACTCAGGAAGCGAGCAGTACTTC. Amino acids: CASSLDSGSEQYF.

This clone was detected only a few times. The chain employs TRBV6-1 and TRBJ1-1; 9 nucleotides match TRBD1. Germline lookup yields CDR1 MNHNS and CDR2 SASEGT. Trimming removed 6 bases from V and 5 bases from J; junction bases left unmatched: 10. CDR3 length: 15 amino acids. CDR3 protein: CASRIRDRDDTEAFF. CDR3 DNA: TGTGCCAGCAGGATCCGGGACAGGGATGATACTGAAGCTTTCTTT.

This chain uses TRBV10-2 with TRBJ1-1; D not certain. The CDR3 totals 15 residues. CDR1 is WSHSY and CDR2 is SAAADI in the germline V gene. Trimming took off 1 base at V and 1 base at J, with 10 bases between the two ends. CDR3 bases: TGCGCCAGCAGTGAGTACTTGGTCAGGAACACTGAAGCTTTCTTT. Its translation: CASSEYLVRNTEAFF.

This clone has a single count. The genes are TRBV7-9 and TRBJ2-7; possible D gene TRBD1, 8 bases. From germline, CDR1 is SEHNR and CDR2 FQNEAQ (reference sequence). CDR3 length: 16 amino acids. Trimming took off 1 base at V and 2 bases at J, with 15 bases between the two ends. CDR3 DNA sequence: TGTGCCAGCAGCTTAGAAGAACAGGGGGGGACCTACGAGCAGTACTTC. This sequence encodes CASSLEEQGGTYEQYF.

The rearrangement uses TRBV19 and TRBJ2-7; 8 bases line up with TRBD1. Unmatched junction bases numbered 6, after V lost 3 bases and J lost 2 bases. CDR1 and CDR2 (germline): LNHDA, SQIVND (reference sequence). The CDR3 sequence is 15 residues long. Here the CDR3 reads CASSIPGTGPYEQYF. Here the CDR3 DNA reads TGTGCCAGTAGTATCCCCGGGACAGGCCCCTACGAGCAGTACTTC.

In this sample, this clone turned up a few times. The chain uses TRBV10-2 and TRBJ1-1; 7 nucleotides line up with TRBD1. This CDR3 contains 15 residues. Germline V CDR1 and CDR2: WSHSY, SAAADI. V lost 6 bases and J lost 1; bases outside the gene matches: 8. For the CDR3, the DNA is TGCGCCAGCAGGAGTAGGGGGCTTGCGAACACTGAAGCTTTCTTT. This sequence encodes CASRSRGLANTEAFF.

V and J are TRBV7-3 and TRBJ2-5; 7 positions match TRBD1. The trim removed 5 bases at V and 4 bases at J, leaving 10 bases unmatched. This CDR3 contains 15 residues. From germline, CDR1 is SGHTA and CDR2 FQGTGA. The CDR3 coding sequence is TGTGCCAGCAGCGCGACAGGGCTTCGGGGAGAGACCCAGTACTTC. It is translated as CASSATGLRGETQYF.